The source of this TCR beta chain is a study of shared clonotypes between healthy human individuals (dated by TCRdb to between 2020 and 2021). Study-level background: A few men and a couple of women, aged 18 to 49 years, made up the cohort. For each donor, CD4 naive and CD4 memory were each given three plates, CD8 naive was given two plates, and CD8 memory was given one plate. The study deeply sequenced blood TCR repertoires of five healthy adults to estimate repertoire size and the extent of clonotype sharing between individuals. Different laboratories and diverse techniques were used to prepare libraries and sequence TCR repertoires, to increase sequencing depth and limit assay-specific biases. Between about 0.94 and 8.9 billion PBMCs per donor were obtained by leukapheresis.

Only a few counts were recorded for this clone. Its specific antigen is unknown. One base away there is no much larger clone; base qualities are not given. Study-level results and caveats: About 5% of naive CD4, 3.5% of naive CD8, approximately 2% of memory CD4, and 0.4% of memory CD8 clonotypes were shared across several donors. Sampling was restricted to blood, and TCR repertoires in tissues likely differ from the TCR repertoires found in blood. Naive subsets generally had larger estimated clonotype richness than memory subsets. Incomplete sequencing was indicated by rarefaction of sorted-subset datasets, despite the large sequencing depth. Higher generation probabilities were observed for clonotypes shared by all four sorted-subset donors than for non-shared clonotypes. The genetic and exposure-history diversity represented was limited by the small number of donors. Pairwise subsampling led to the expectation that sequencing depth would affect the degree of clonotype sharing among donors.

Its CDR3 holds 17 amino acids, cysteine through phenylalanine. The entry retains the CDR3 DNA only, 51 bases that are in frame from base 1. From the germline V gene (reference sequence), CDR1 is MNHEY and CDR2 is SMNVEV. V gives up 5 bases and J gives up 2 bases, and the segment between their germline ends measures 21 bases. TCR CDR3 regions were amplified from genomic DNA by multiplex PCR using the deep immunoSEQ assay. Extracted genomic DNA from each cell subset was distributed evenly across all wells of several immunoSEQ 96-well plates, and each plate was treated as a replicate. For sorted subsets, roughly 200 ng genomic DNA, equal to some 30,000 T cell genomes, was loaded into each replicate PCR. The purified libraries were quantified using a Qubit 3.0 fluorometer, sized with a Bioanalyzer 2100, and then quantified again using the KAPA Library Quantification kit. Every immunoSEQ 96-well plate was sequenced on a separate single-read 150-cycle Illumina NextSeq 550 flow cell. The paper's data handling went like this. Because the immunoSEQ output included only junctional sequences and no quality scores, the filtering could not be the same as the filtering used for full-length reads. To assign V/J genes and CDR3, sequences were annotated against IMGT germline references using PyIR, a Python wrapper for IgBLAST v1.9. Any read was removed if the V/J assignment was weak (E-value above 1e-6), the CDR3 was missing, or the read contained stop codons, out-of-frame junctions, or ambiguous translated residues. A V3J clonotype was defined by an identical inferred V gene, J gene, and CDR3 amino acid sequence. Percentage overlap between repertoires was computed as shared unique clonotypes divided by the size of the smaller repertoire. Richness of each repertoire was evaluated using RTK rarefaction, the Chao1 estimator, and Recon v2.1 estimates of unobserved clonotypes. OLGA was used to compute generation probabilities for all TCRbeta clonotypes that the gDNA method yielded from a handful of donors. TCRdb's version of the immuneACCESS table is confined to in-frame rearrangements and falls short of the full clone set. An unresolved V gene accounts for under half of the shortfall where checked; the remainder is of unknown origin. The V and J calls and clone size were taken over from that table, and D and trimming were inferred from the DNA. This sample comprises about 750,000 clones, over 90% of them detected only once. The top ten hold under 30% of the sample.

For the CD8 naive samples, CD45RO-negative cells were positively selected for CCR7, yielding a CD45RA+CCR7+ population from which TemRA cells were excluded. The donors were healthy, HIV-negative adults with no recently reported acute infections or vaccinations. Only Caucasian adults living in Nashville, Tennessee, USA were represented among the donors. After blood collection by leukapheresis, PBMCs were isolated using Ficoll-Histopaque density gradient centrifugation and then cryopreserved in the vapor phase of liquid nitrogen. Purity and quantity of every magnetically sorted T cell population were checked by analytical flow cytometry. Genomic DNA was isolated from each sorted fraction and quantified by UV absorbance on a Nanodrop 2000c.

The receptor chain draws on TRBV27 and TRBJ1-1; a weak D assignment points to TRBD1 (5 bases agree). Sequenced: naive CD8+ T cells sorted from blood. This sample's cell subset or site label indicates: CD45RA+CCR7+. The clonotype was recovered from a man aged 30-40 years in good health. The DNA is as follows: TGTGCCAGCAGTCTGACAGAGATTATCCTGACCAACACTGAAGCTTTCTTT. Translation gives CASSLTEIILTNTEAFF.